The 28 T cell receptor beta chains below were found in one sample sequenced in a study of blood T cell repertoires in COVID-19. Assay: immunoSEQ multiplex PCR; the TCRdb copy retains only in-frame clones and omits some. The repertoire has 35,000 to 40,000 clones, around 83% of them found once; the top ten carry approximately 25%. The sample was peripheral blood. These receptors were obtained from a human donor with acute or convalescent COVID-19. The donor label of this sample is uncertain.

The chain recombines TRBV15 with TRBJ1-2; 8 nucleotides match TRBD1. CDR3 size: 15 residues. V trimming: 3 bases; J trimming: 4 bases; junction bases outside the gene matches: 7. Germline V CDR1 and CDR2: LNHNV, YYDKDF (reference sequence). CDR3 in amino acids: CATSRTETGGYGYTF. CDR3 bases: TGTGCCACCAGCAGGACGGAAACAGGGGGCTATGGCTACACCTTC.

There are many counts of this clone. The gene calls are TRBV6-4 and TRBJ1-6; tentative D call: TRBD1 (5 bases). The CDR3 has 15 amino acids. V was trimmed by 6 bases and J by 8 bases, leaving 17 bases between them. Germline-derived CDR1 and CDR2 are MRHNA and SNTAGT. This chain's CDR3 is CASSLRGGSDSPLHF. The DNA of the CDR3 is TGTGCCAGCAGCCTACGCGGGGGAAGTGATTCACCCCTCCACTTT.

The chain recombines TRBV7-9 with TRBJ2-5; D might be TRBD2 (7 bases). Trimming took off 5 bases at V and 0 bases at J, with 16 bases between the two ends. CDR1 is SEHNR and CDR2 is FQNEAQ in the germline V gene (reference sequence). This CDR3 comprises 16 residues. The CDR3 bases are TGTGCCAGCAGCCCAGCGGGACACGCCAACCAAGAGACCCAGTACTTC. Residues: CASSPAGHANQETQYF. The entire variable domain, with the rest obtained from reference TRBV7-9 and TRBJ2-5, is as follows: DTGVSQNPRHKITKRGQNVTFRCDPISEHNRLYWYRQTLGQGPEFLTYFQNEAQLEKSRLLSDRFSAERPKGSFSTLEIQRTEQGDSAMYLCASSPAGHANQETQYFGPGTRLLVL.

This rearrangement joins TRBV3-1 (or the pseudogene TRBV3-2) to TRBJ2-1; 8 positions agree with TRBD2. Germline V gene sequence: CDR1 LGHDT, CDR2 YNNKEL (reference sequence). CDR3 size: 14 residues. Trimming cost V 0 bases and J 14 bases; bases outside gene matches: 9. The CDR3 DNA reads TGTGCCAGCAGCCAAGACGGGGCGGGAGGCAGGAAGTTCTTC. Its translation: CASSQDGAGGRKFF.

The chain carries TRBV30 and TRBJ1-2; TRBD1 is a possible D gene (5 bases). Between the trimmed V and J ends, which lost 4 bases and 8 bases, there was a span of 20 bases. The CDR3 consists of 14 residues. Per the germline V gene, CDR1 is GTSNPN and CDR2 is SVGIG (reference sequence). Written as DNA, the CDR3 is TGTGCCTGGACTAAAACACCGGGGGTTGGGGGCTACACCTTC. Translation: CAWTKTPGVGGYTF.

This clone occurred once. The genes are TRBV13 and TRBJ2-5, with 8 bases fitting TRBD1. From germline, CDR1 is PRHDT and CDR2 FYEKMQ (reference sequence). After removal of 5 bases from V and 1 base from J, the junction contained 3 bases not matched to a gene. The CDR3 spans 14 residues. The chain's CDR3 is CASSTGQGQETQYF. DNA of the CDR3: TGTGCCAGCAGCACCGGACAGGGCCAAGAGACCCAGTACTTC.

This rearrangement joins TRBV6-5 to TRBJ1-1; the D is unclear. CDR1 is MNHEY, CDR2 SVGAGI, per germline. Trimming pared 0 bases from V and 5 bases from J, leaving 13 bases between. This CDR3 contains 15 residues. This CDR3 is CASSYSRVLGTEAFF. CDR3 sequence (DNA): TGTGCCAGCAGTTACTCGCGGGTTTTAGGGACTGAAGCTTTCTTT.

The V gene is TRBV5-4, the J gene TRBJ2-1; D may be TRBD2 (6 bases). V dropped 5 bases and J dropped 3 bases, with 12 bases sitting between them. Germline CDR1 SGHNT, CDR2 YYREEE (reference sequence). The CDR3 runs 14 residues. The CDR3 coding sequence is TGTGCCAGCAGAGTAAGGGACTTCTACAATGAGCAGTTCTTC. As protein: CASRVRDFYNEQFF.

The chain links TRBV28 to TRBJ1-2; no definite D call. Trimming removed 3 bases at V and 5 bases at J, with 13 bases between. CDR3 length equals 14 residues. Per germline, CDR1 MDHEN and CDR2 SYDVKM. The chain's CDR3 is CASSLFPPGYGYTF. In DNA, the CDR3 is TGTGCCAGCAGTTTGTTTCCCCCGGGTTATGGCTACACCTTC.

The V call is TRBV7-9, the J call TRBJ2-7; D is possibly TRBD1 (5 bases). CDR3 length equals 14 residues. Trimming removed 1 base from V and 2 bases from J, with 9 bases in between. Germline V gives CDR1 SEHNR, CDR2 FQNEAQ (reference sequence). In nucleotides, the CDR3 is TGTGCCAGCAGCTTAGAGGGGTTCGCCTACGAGCAGTACTTC. Translated, it gives CASSLEGFAYEQYF.

This sequence joins TRBV6-4 and TRBJ1-6; possibly TRBD1 for D (6 bases). The CDR3 length is 17 residues. V was shortened by 7 bases and J by 5 bases, with 21 bases between the two germline ends. CDR1 is MRHNA and CDR2 is SNTAGT in the germline V gene. This CDR3 is CASKARGGGEDNSPLHF. In nucleotides, the CDR3 is TGTGCCAGCAAAGCGAGGGGGGGAGGCGAGGATAATTCACCCCTCCACTTT.

V and J are TRBV10-2 and TRBJ1-1, with 10 bases that match TRBD1. The CDR3 spans 15 residues. Losses at the gene ends were 6 bases for V and 7 bases for J; bases not matched to a gene: 11. Germline CDR1 WSHSY, CDR2 SAAADI. CDR3 DNA: TGCGCCAGCAGCCGGGACAGGGGCCGCTATTTTGAAGCTTTCTTT. Its translation: CASSRDRGRYFEAFF.

The V gene is TRBV7-8, the J gene TRBJ2-2; D is uncertain. The CDR3 totals 16 residues. V shed 1 base and J shed 1 base, with 10 bases lying between them. Germline CDR1 and CDR2: SGHVS and FQNEAQ. In DNA form, the CDR3 reads TGTGCCAGCAGCTTAGTCCAGGTCCGGAACACCGGGGAGCTGTTTTTT. This codes for CASSLVQVRNTGELFF. The whole variable domain, filled in from reference TRBV7-8 and TRBJ2-2, reads GAGVSQSPRYKVAKRGQDVALRCDPISGHVSLFWYQQALGQGPEFLTYFQNEAQLDKSGLPSDRFFAERPEGSVSTLKIQRTQQEDSAVYLCASSLVQVRNTGELFFGEGSRLTVL.

The DNA of the CDR3 is TGTGCCAGTAGACGACTAGCGGGAGGCTTCTACAATGAGCAGTTCTTC. Its protein is CASRRLAGGFYNEQFF. The gene calls are TRBV19 and TRBJ2-1; 13 positions agree with TRBD2. V was pared by 6 bases and J by 3 bases, with 5 bases of the junction left unmatched. The CDR3 consists of 16 residues. Germline loops: CDR1 LNHDA, CDR2 SQIVND (reference sequence). Complete variable domain (other parts from reference TRBV19 and TRBJ2-1): DGGITQSPKYLFRKEGQNVTLSCEQNLNHDAMYWYRQDPGQGLRLIYYSQIVNDFQKGDIAEGYSVSREKKESFPLTVTSAQKNPTAFYLCASRRLAGGFYNEQFFGPGTRLTVL.

This clone was observed once. This chain links TRBV7-2 with TRBJ1-1; TRBD1 might be the D (6 bases). V was pared by 3 bases and J by 0 bases, with 20 bases between. Germline V lookup: CDR1 SGHTA, CDR2 FQGNSA. The CDR3 covers 18 residues. The CDR3 sequence is CASSFYLGGGGVNTEAFF. CDR3 bases: TGTGCCAGCAGCTTCTACCTGGGGGGGGGCGGCGTGAACACTGAAGCTTTCTTT.

The rearrangement links TRBV19 to TRBJ2-7, with D possibly TRBD1 on 5 matching bases. Trimming stripped 1 base from V and 3 bases from J, with 7 bases between. This CDR3 contains 13 residues. Germline-derived CDR1 and CDR2 are LNHDA and SQIVND (reference sequence). CDR3 residues: CASSIGGSYEQYF. The DNA for the CDR3 is TGTGCCAGTAGTATAGGGGGCAGCTACGAGCAGTACTTC. Variable domain in full (rest from reference TRBV19 and TRBJ2-7): DGGITQSPKYLFRKEGQNVTLSCEQNLNHDAMYWYRQDPGQGLRLIYYSQIVNDFQKGDIAEGYSVSREKKESFPLTVTSAQKNPTAFYLCASSIGGSYEQYFGPGTRLTVT.

This chain connects TRBV29-1 to TRBJ2-2; 7 bases line up with TRBD1. The CDR3 contains 14 residues. J gave up 5 bases and V 6 bases, and 9 bases lay outside the gene matches. Germline lookup yields CDR1 SQVTM and CDR2 ANQGSEA. Here the CDR3 reads CSVTGNMGTGELFF. In DNA form, the CDR3 reads TGCAGCGTGACAGGGAATATGGGTACCGGGGAGCTGTTTTTT.

This chain links TRBV7-9 with TRBJ2-1; 13 bases fit TRBD2. From germline, CDR1 is SEHNR and CDR2 FQNEAQ (reference sequence). CDR3 length: 15 amino acids. The trim removed 5 bases at V and 9 bases at J, leaving 7 bases unmatched. CDR3 bases: TGTGCCAGCAGCGCAACTAGCGGGGGGGCAGGTGAGCAGTTCTTC. It encodes CASSATSGGAGEQFF.

This CDR3 is CASSYAVTGELFF. The DNA for the CDR3 is TGTGCCAGCAGTTACGCAGTGACCGGGGAGCTGTTTTTT. The chain uses TRBV6-5 and TRBJ2-2; D not resolved. CDR3 length: 13 residues. V was cut by 2 bases and J by 5 bases, with 6 bases left in between. Germline CDR1 is MNHEY and CDR2 is SVGAGI.

This clone was recorded a few times. This chain connects TRBV5-4 to TRBJ2-7, with 10 bases identical to TRBD1. This CDR3 is built from 14 residues. CDR1 SGHNT and CDR2 YYREEE come from the germline V gene (reference sequence). The V segment lost 4 bases and the J segment 6 bases; nucleotides outside the gene matches: 7. The CDR3 coding sequence is TGTGCCAGCAGCGTACCGGGACAGGGGATCGAGCAGTACTTC. Translating gives CASSVPGQGIEQYF.

The CDR3 DNA reads as TGTGCCAGCAGTTTAAGGGGGAAGGGGAACACTGAAGCTTTCTTT. It is translated as CASSLRGKGNTEAFF. J is TRBJ1-1 and V is TRBV28; tentatively, D is TRBD1 (6 bases). V was trimmed by 2 bases and J by 1 base, leaving 11 bases between them. The CDR3 has 15 amino acids. Germline CDR1 reads MDHEN; CDR2 reads SYDVKM. The full variable domain, in which reference TRBV28 and TRBJ1-1 provide the parts outside the CDR3, is DVKVTQSSRYLVKRTGEKVFLECVQDMDHENMFWYRQDPGLGLRLIYFSYDVKMKEKGDIPEGYSVSREKKERFSLILESASTNQTSMYLCASSLRGKGNTEAFFGQGTRLTVV.

This chain connects TRBV4-1 to TRBJ1-1; no definite D call. Trimming took 1 base from V and 0 from J, leaving 30 bases between them. The CDR3 has 22 residues. From germline, CDR1 is MGHRA and CDR2 YSYEKL. The CDR3 is CASSQVRLGIAGKPALNTEAFF. DNA of the CDR3: TGCGCCAGCAGCCAAGTTCGATTAGGTATTGCGGGGAAACCTGCTCTGAACACTGAAGCTTTCTTT.

The chain has TRBV7-3 and TRBJ2-7; 11 nucleotides agree with TRBD1. The CDR3 totals 14 residues. The V segment lost 8 bases and the J segment 3 bases; nucleotides outside the gene matches: 6. Germline V CDR1 and CDR2: SGHTA, FQGTGA. The CDR3 loop reads CASAQGTGGYEQYF. The DNA of the CDR3 is TGTGCCAGCGCCCAAGGGACAGGGGGCTACGAGCAGTACTTC.

The chain is built from TRBV6-5 and TRBJ2-7, with 9 nucleotides matching TRBD1. CDR1 is MNHEY and CDR2 is SVGAGI in the germline V gene. This CDR3 comprises 14 residues. With V trimmed by 0 bases and J by 6 bases, 3 bases remained unmatched. The CDR3 DNA follows: TGTGCCAGCAGTTACTCCGGGACAGGGCGCGAGCAGTACTTC. This sequence encodes CASSYSGTGREQYF.

V gene TRBV5-6 combines with J gene TRBJ2-4; 7 bases match TRBD2. Germline trimming cut 3 bases from V and 0 bases from J; bases unmatched to any gene: 6. The CDR3 has 16 residues. Germline values: CDR1 SGHDT, CDR2 YYEEEE. The chain's CDR3 is CASSWGGPLAKNIQYF. DNA for the CDR3: TGTGCCAGCAGCTGGGGGGGTCCCCTAGCCAAAAACATTCAGTACTTC.

This chain joins TRBV6-2 or TRBV6-3 and TRBJ2-5; D call uncertain. V lost 3 bases and J 5 bases, leaving 13 bases between the germline ends. The V gene's germline CDR1 is MNHEY and CDR2 SVGEGT. The CDR3 is 14 residues long. The CDR3 DNA reads as TGTGCCAGCAGTTATGCCCTAAACCGGGAGACCCAGTACTTC. Residues: CASSYALNRETQYF.

V gene TRBV3-1 (or the pseudogene TRBV3-2) combines with J gene TRBJ2-7, with 9 nucleotides matching TRBD1. The length of the CDR3 is 17 residues. The V and J ends lost 3 bases and 3 bases, in that order; junction bases with no gene match: 12. Per the germline V gene, CDR1 is LGHDT and CDR2 is YNNKEL (reference sequence). In DNA, the CDR3 is TGTGCCAGCAGCCAGGACCCGGGACAGGGAATGAGCTACGAGCAGTACTTC. This encodes CASSQDPGQGMSYEQYF.

This clone came up a few times. The chain links TRBV7-9 to TRBJ1-2, with 7 positions matching TRBD1. The CDR3 runs to 13 residues. Trimming cost V 5 bases and J 8 bases; bases outside gene matches: 8. The germline V gene encodes CDR1 SEHNR and CDR2 FQNEAQ (reference sequence). The DNA for the CDR3 is TGTGCCAGCAGCGAAACAGGGGAGGAAGGCTACACCTTC. It codes for CASSETGEEGYTF.